Reported below is one T cell receptor (beta chain). Its target is not known. V lost 4 bases and J lost 1; bases outside the gene matches: 6. CDR3 length equals 15 residues. The germline V gene encodes CDR1 SGHAT and CDR2 FQNNGV. The entry originates in a study of cytomegalovirus exposure and HLA in healthy donors. Whole-study results and caveats: The classifier, whose performance was assessed in both the original and validation cohorts, reportedly diagnosed cytomegalovirus status with high specificity and sensitivity.

Produced via immunoSEQ multiplex PCR; TCRdb's table is partial and in-frame only. The sample shows approximately 120,000 clones, about 94% of them seen only once. V usage is TRBV11-2 and J usage is TRBJ1-1; 7 positions match TRBD1. The sample comprised PBMCs. The clonotype was recovered from a woman younger than 35 in good health and CMV-seronegative. This CDR3 is CASSSNRGWNTEAFF. CDR3 DNA sequence: TGTGCCAGCAGCTCAAACAGGGGTTGGAACACTGAAGCTTTCTTT.